This T cell receptor beta chain was found in a study of CXCR3-negative and CXCR3-positive naive CD8 T cells. The study's findings and limits: The study found that naive CXCR3-negative and CXCR3-positive cells shared TRBV-TRBJ usage, while memory cells differed. Naive subsets had comparable surface CD5; TCR strength was inferred from TRB CDR3 properties.

A CD45RO-CCR7+CD27+CD95- profile was what naive CD8+ T cells displayed. Germline V lookup: CDR1 SGHAT, CDR2 FQNNGV. The CDR3 sequence is 16 residues long. The authors prepared UMI-labeled TRB cDNA libraries by 5' RACE. Using the 5' RACE reads, TCRdb records one entry per CDR3 protein without DNA. The sample has roughly 8,000 distinct CDR3 sequences. This clonotype shows up as medium-sized (0.01 to 0.1%) by frequency. The target antigen is unknown. This receptor was obtained from a human donor in good health. Some clones in this sample may be carry-over from other donors' samples. This rearrangement joins TRBV11-2 to TRBJ2-3; the TCRdb call, TRBD2, lacks DNA for checking. The sequenced sample was naive CXCR3- CD8+ T cells from blood. Indicated subset: CD45RO-CCR7+CD27+CD95- naive CD8+ T cells lacking CXCR3 (TNR3-). CDR3 sequence reads: CASSRVAGELTDTQYF.